The T cell receptor (beta chain) described here comes from a study of T cell responses to AZD1222 COVID-19 vaccine. On the study more broadly: Second doses were pooled across both intervals (about 4 or about 12 weeks). Findings and caveats of the study: Unmutated variant regions are reportedly targeted by nearly half of spike-specific TCRs. Among the donors, most were white British and more were female, and clonal diversity was possibly underestimated.

About this clone: Antigen: not known.

Produced via immunoSEQ multiplex PCR; TCRdb's table is partial and in-frame only. The sample lists 100,000 or so clones; more than 75% were seen once. This clonotype originated in an adult in good health. The starting material was peripheral blood, obtained on day 0 of AZD1222 vaccination.

The CDR3 DNA sequence: TGCAGTGCCCCGGAGACCCAGTACTTC. As protein: CSAPETQYF. The chain joins TRBV20-1 to TRBJ2-5; the D is unclear. Germline V gene lookup returns CDR1 DFQATT and CDR2 SNEGSKA (reference sequence). The V and J ends lost 6 bases and 5 bases respectively, with 4 bases between them. The CDR3 is 9 amino acids.